The 28 T cell receptor beta chains given below trace back to one sample, sequenced in a study of CD8 T cells in Susac syndrome. Random hexamers primed reverse transcription of about 0.5 to 1 ug RNA. From the immunoSEQ multiplex PCR reads, TCRdb called clonotypes with MiXCR, one entry per CDR3 protein. The data hold around 150,000 distinct CDR3 sequences, with about 93% observed a single time. Sample: CD4+ T cells from PBMCs. These receptors all come from a human donor in good health.

This clonotype came up a few times. The chain combines TRBV10-3 with TRBJ2-7; 10 bases align to TRBD1. This CDR3 has 12 residues. After removal of 10 bases from V and 3 bases from J, the junction contained 3 bases not matched to a gene. The germline gives CDR1 ENHRY, CDR2 SYGVKD. Here the CDR3 DNA reads TGTGCCAGCCGGACAGGGGGCTACGAGCAGTACTTC. This encodes CASRTGGYEQYF.

V and J are TRBV27 and TRBJ1-6, with D hard to call. There are 13 residues in the CDR3. Per germline, CDR1 MNHEY and CDR2 SMNVEV (reference sequence). Trimming shortened V by 5 bases and J by 10 bases, and 12 bases separated the two germline ends. The CDR3 DNA reads as TGTGCCAGCAGTCTTGACTGGGTATCACCCCTCCACTTT. Translating it yields CASSLDWVSPLHF.

The CDR3: CASGLVRDGLRTFDNEQFF. CDR3 nucleotide sequence: TGTGCTAGTGGTTTGGTACGAGATGGCTTGAGGACATTCGACAATGAGCAGTTCTTC. V gene TRBV12-5 combines with J gene TRBJ2-1; TRBD1 is a possible D gene (5 bases). V dropped 0 bases and J dropped 5 bases, with 23 bases sitting between them. The CDR3 runs 19 residues. Per the germline V gene, CDR1 is LGHNT and CDR2 is FRNRAP.

The chain joins TRBV5-1 to TRBJ1-2; D remains ambiguous. Trimming left V 5 bases short and J 5 bases short, with 13 bases between. The length of the CDR3 is 13 residues. Germline V gene data show CDR1 as SGHRS and CDR2 as YFSETQ. The CDR3 coding sequence is TGCGCCAGCAGTTCCTTGGACGGATATGGCTACACCTTC. It translates to CASSSLDGYGYTF.

The V gene is TRBV24-1, the J gene TRBJ2-3; tentatively, D is TRBD1 or TRBD2 (5 bases each). The CDR3 contains 15 residues. V shed 4 bases and J shed 4 bases, with 14 bases lying between them. Germline CDR1 is KGHDR and CDR2 is SFDVKD. The CDR3 loop is CATSDPKGPADTQYF. The CDR3 DNA follows: TGTGCCACCAGTGACCCGAAGGGACCTGCAGATACGCAGTATTTT.

As for this clonotype: A read error may account for a junction end that differs from germline. In DNA form, the CDR3 reads TGCGCCAGCAGCCAAGGGGGGGGGCCACATTTT. Translating gives CASSQGGGPHF. This chain joins TRBV4-1 and TRBJ2-3, with D possibly TRBD2 on 7 matching bases. Germline V lookup: CDR1 MGHRA, CDR2 YSYEKL. There are 11 residues in the CDR3.

The chain uses TRBV20-1 and TRBJ2-1; 12 bases align to TRBD2. V lost 4 bases to trimming and J lost 7 bases; unmatched junction nucleotides: 5. This CDR3 contains 14 residues. Germline V gene lookup returns CDR1 DFQATT and CDR2 SNEGSKA (reference sequence). CDR3 bases: TGCAGTGCTAACGGACTAGCGGGGAAGAATGAGCAGTTCTTC. This sequence encodes CSANGLAGKNEQFF.

A few counts support this clonotype. The rearrangement uses TRBV12-3 or TRBV12-4 and TRBJ1-1, with D hard to call. The CDR3 has 13 residues. V was clipped by 1 base and J by 1 base, with 4 bases between them. CDR3 in amino acids: CASSLEENTEAFF. The DNA of the CDR3 is TGTGCCAGCAGTTTAGAGGAGAACACTGAAGCTTTCTTT.

This rearrangement joins TRBV4-1 to TRBJ2-5, with TRBD1 identical over 10 bases. Losses at the gene ends were 1 base for V and 1 base for J; bases not matched to a gene: 12. The CDR3 is 19 residues long. CDR1 and CDR2 (germline): MGHRA, YSYEKL. CDR3 nucleotide sequence: TGCGCCAGCAGCCAAGCAGCCCCGGGACAGGGGACCGTCCAAGAGACCCAGTACTTC. It is translated as CASSQAAPGQGTVQETQYF.

The chain has TRBV4-1 and TRBJ2-7, with TRBD1 matching over 9 bases. This CDR3 has 15 amino acids. The germline gives CDR1 MGHRA, CDR2 YSYEKL. The V segment lost 3 bases and the J segment 5 bases; nucleotides outside the gene matches: 8. The CDR3 region is CASSHERTGVHEQYF. The CDR3 coding sequence is TGCGCCAGCAGCCACGAAAGGACAGGGGTACACGAGCAGTACTTC.

The chain joins TRBV29-1 to TRBJ2-3, with D unclear. Trimming pared 7 bases from V and 5 bases from J, leaving 4 bases between. This CDR3 spans 9 amino acids. Germline values: CDR1 SQVTM, CDR2 ANQGSEA. The CDR3 loop is CSGGDTQYF. The CDR3, as DNA: TGCAGCGGGGGAGATACGCAGTATTTT.

The chain employs TRBV20-1 and TRBJ2-3, with 10 bases that match TRBD2. CDR1 is DFQATT and CDR2 is SNEGSKA in the germline V gene (reference sequence). This CDR3 is 17 amino acids long. The J segment lost 0 bases and the V segment lost 6 bases, leaving 12 bases of the junction unmatched. The CDR3 loop is CSAEAPSGGHSTDTQYF. In nucleotides, the CDR3 is TGCAGTGCCGAGGCGCCTAGCGGGGGCCATAGCACAGATACGCAGTATTTT.

The chain is built from TRBV29-1 and TRBJ1-4; tentatively, D is TRBD1 (5 bases). CDR3 size: 13 residues. Trimming shortened V by 6 bases and J by 6 bases, and 14 bases separated the two germline ends. Germline values: CDR1 SQVTM, CDR2 ANQGSEA. The CDR3 DNA sequence: TGCAGCGTCTCGGGGATGGGGGATGAAAAACTGTTTTTT. Protein product: CSVSGMGDEKLFF.

The gene calls are TRBV6-1 and TRBJ1-4; 10 bases line up with TRBD1. Germline CDR1 MNHNS, CDR2 SASEGT. V lost 6 bases to trimming and J lost 1 base; unmatched junction nucleotides: 11. CDR3 length equals 18 residues. The CDR3 protein is CASRPRGQGTLTNEKLFF. The CDR3 nucleotides are TGTGCCAGCAGACCGAGGGGACAGGGGACGTTAACTAATGAAAAACTGTTTTTT.

V usage is TRBV12-3 or TRBV12-4 and J usage is TRBJ2-6, with no clear D. The V end was cut by 6 bases, the J end by 1 base, with 10 bases between. This CDR3 is built from 15 residues. The DNA for the CDR3 is TGTGCCAGCAGATTACACGAATCTGGGGCCAACGTCCTGACTTTC. Translation: CASRLHESGANVLTF.

This rearrangement joins TRBV9 to TRBJ2-1; D tentatively reads TRBD1 or TRBD2 (6 bases each). The CDR3 loop spans 16 amino acids. The V end lost 3 bases, the J end lost 4 bases, and 17 bases lay between the germline ends. The germline V gene has CDR1 SGDLS and CDR2 YYNGEE. The CDR3: CASSAPGGEAYNEQFF. For the CDR3, the DNA is TGTGCCAGCAGCGCCCCCGGGGGCGAGGCATACAATGAGCAGTTCTTC.

The chain's CDR3 is CASSLIGGVSNQPQHF. As DNA, the CDR3 is TGTGCCAGCAGCCTTATAGGGGGGGTAAGCAATCAGCCCCAGCATTTT. This chain joins TRBV7-6 and TRBJ1-5, with D tentatively TRBD1 (6 bases). Per the germline V gene, CDR1 is SGHVS and CDR2 is FNYEAQ. This CDR3 is 16 amino acids long. Trimming cost V 5 bases and J 1 base, with 15 bases left between them.

The chain uses TRBV5-1 and TRBJ2-1; D gene uncertain. Germline CDR1 reads SGHRS; CDR2 reads YFSETQ. Trimming took 4 bases from V and 4 from J, leaving 9 bases between them. The CDR3 totals 13 residues. CDR3 loop: CASSDSVYNEQFF. The CDR3 coding sequence is TGCGCCAGCAGCGATTCGGTTTACAATGAGCAGTTCTTC.

This clonotype was observed once. CDR3: CASSENLRETQYF. In nucleotides, the CDR3 is TGTGCCAGCAGTGAAAATCTAAGAGAGACCCAGTACTTC. The chain is built from TRBV2 and TRBJ2-5; D not resolved. Trimming removed 2 bases from V and 4 bases from J, with 8 bases in between. Germline V CDR1 and CDR2: SNHLY, FYNNEI. The CDR3 is 13 amino acids.

The rearrangement links TRBV2 to TRBJ2-7, with D possibly TRBD2 on 5 matching bases. The V end lost 4 bases, the J end lost 4 bases, and 20 bases lay between the germline ends. The CDR3 is made up of 16 amino acids. CDR1 and CDR2 (germline): SNHLY, FYNNEI. CDR3 coding DNA: TGTGCCAGCAGTGGTCAGCTAGCCCTGGGGTCGTACGAGCAGTACTTC. Residues: CASSGQLALGSYEQYF. Supplemented by reference TRBV2 and TRBJ2-7, the full variable domain reads EPEVTQTPSHQVTQMGQEVILRCVPISNHLYFYWYRQILGQKVEFLVSFYNNEISEKSEIFDDQFSVERPDGSNFTLKIRSTKLEDSAMYFCASSGQLALGSYEQYFGPGTRLTVT.

V is TRBV12-3 or TRBV12-4 and J is TRBJ2-3; D not resolved. The CDR3 is made up of 16 amino acids. V lost 6 bases and J lost 3, with 19 bases in between. The CDR3 is CASRAVPGLGTDTQYF. In DNA, the CDR3 is TGTGCCAGCAGGGCAGTACCGGGCCTGGGGACAGATACGCAGTATTTT.

CDR3 nucleotide sequence: TGCAGTGCTAGAGATTGGGGGCTAGCGGGCTCCTACGAGCAGTACTTC. This gives the protein CSARDWGLAGSYEQYF. The rearrangement uses TRBV20-1 and TRBJ2-7; 8 nucleotides line up with TRBD2. The CDR3 runs to 16 residues. Germline lookup yields CDR1 DFQATT and CDR2 SNEGSKA (reference sequence). J was trimmed by 0 bases and V by 0 bases; bases with no gene match: 7.

This chain links TRBV2 with TRBJ2-7, with D unresolved. Germline assignment: CDR1 SNHLY and CDR2 FYNNEI. Trimming cost V 7 bases and J 1 base, with 8 bases left between them. The CDR3 length is 12 residues. CDR3 in amino acids: CASNLNSYEQYF. DNA for the CDR3: TGTGCCAGCAATTTAAATTCCTACGAGCAGTACTTC.

This clonotype has a single count. The chain has TRBV12-3 or TRBV12-4 and TRBJ2-5; TRBD1 or TRBD2 may be the D gene (6 bases each). CDR3 length: 17 residues. The germline V and J ends were trimmed by 5 bases and 4 bases, with 23 bases remaining between them. The chain's CDR3 is CASSPGFGGAMLETQYF. Written as DNA, the CDR3 is TGTGCCAGCAGTCCCGGTTTCGGGGGCGCGATGCTAGAGACCCAGTACTTC.

The V gene is TRBV11-2, the J gene TRBJ2-2; TRBD2 matches at 9 bases. Trimming cost V 5 bases and J 5 bases; bases outside gene matches: 12. The CDR3 has 17 residues. The V gene's germline CDR1 is SGHAT and CDR2 FQNNGV. CDR3 region: CASSPWWRGGGTGELFF. The CDR3 DNA follows: TGTGCCAGCAGCCCCTGGTGGCGGGGGGGCGGGACCGGGGAGCTGTTTTTT.

The chain uses TRBV2 and TRBJ1-2; D is possibly TRBD1 (6 bases). Germline CDR1 reads SNHLY; CDR2 reads FYNNEI. There are 15 residues in the CDR3. V gave up 2 bases and J gave up 4 bases, with 14 bases separating them. The CDR3 loop is CASSERGQPGYGYTF. CDR3 sequence (DNA): TGTGCCAGCAGTGAACGCGGACAGCCCGGCTATGGCTACACCTTC.

The count of this clonotype is one. The chain is built from TRBV5-1 and TRBJ2-2, with D perhaps being TRBD1 or TRBD2 (5 bases each). Germline CDR1 is SGHRS and CDR2 is YFSETQ. The CDR3 consists of 16 residues. V dropped 4 bases and J dropped 6 bases, with 19 bases sitting between them. The CDR3 DNA reads TGCGCCAGCAGCCGCCCTTCCGGGGCCAAGGCCGGGGAGCTGTTTTTT. Its protein is CASSRPSGAKAGELFF.

The rearrangement joins TRBV4-1 to TRBJ1-1; 8 positions match TRBD1. J gave up 0 bases and V 1 base, and 4 bases lay outside the gene matches. The CDR3 extends over 16 amino acids. The germline CDR1 and CDR2 sequences are MGHRA and YSYEKL. The CDR3 DNA follows: TGCGCCAGCAGCCAAGCTCCCAGGGGGCTGAACACTGAAGCTTTCTTT. Amino acid sequence: CASSQAPRGLNTEAFF.